This T cell receptor beta chain came from a study of blood T cell repertoires in COVID-19. Some clones are missing from TCRdb's copy, which holds only in-frame ones; the method was immunoSEQ multiplex PCR. Seen here are about 14,000 clones, 70% to 90% observed once, and the top ten hold roughly a sixth. The TCR sequence derives from a human donor with active COVID-19. The donor label of this sample is uncertain. The source material was peripheral blood.

The DNA for the CDR3 is TGTGCCAGCAGGGAGACCGGGACAGGGGATGAAAAACTGTTTTTT. Amino acids: CASRETGTGDEKLFF. The V call is TRBV5-4, the J call TRBJ1-4; 10 bases fit TRBD1. CDR1 and CDR2 (germline): SGHNT, YYREEE (reference sequence). V was pared by 5 bases and J by 6 bases, with 7 bases of the junction left unmatched. This CDR3 is built from 15 residues. The full variable domain, completed using reference TRBV5-4 and TRBJ1-4, is ETGVTQSPTHLIKTRGQQVTLRCSSQSGHNTVSWYQQALGQGPQFIFQYYREEENGRGNFPPRFSGLQFPNYSSELNVNALELDDSALYLCASRETGTGDEKLFFGSGTQLSVL.